This TCR beta chain was found in a study of OX40 agonist ivuxolimab in advanced cancers. CDR3 length: 17 residues. Looked up from germline, CDR1 is LGHNA and CDR2 is YSLEER. Trimming left V 5 bases short and J 4 bases short, with 21 bases between. Sequencing used immunoSEQ multiplex PCR; TCRdb keeps in-frame clones, though not all of them. The sample shows 45,000 to 55,000 clones, under 85% of them seen only once. V usage is TRBV4-3 and J usage is TRBJ1-3, with a weak D call TRBD1 (6 bases). The sample consisted of CD4+ or CD8+ T cells sorted from blood, taken in a trial of the OX40 agonist ivuxolimab. The clonotype was recovered from an adult with an advanced solid tumor such as melanoma, head and neck, liver or kidney cancer. For the CDR3, the DNA is TGCGCCAGCAGCTCACTTTCGCACAGGGCAGCCGGAAACACCATATATTTT. This encodes CASSSLSHRAAGNTIYF.